Each of the 9 T cell receptor beta chains below was sequenced from the same sample in a study of T cells in Graves' hyperthyroidism and ophthalmopathy. RNA transcripts were the template for amplifying TCR beta CDR3 regions. The TCR CDR3 was amplified in a first-round RT-PCR using the HTBI primer set. MiXCR, applied by TCRdb to the multiplex PCR reads, yields one record per CDR3 protein. The repertoire holds 210,000 or so distinct CDR3 sequences, with roughly 17% as singletons. Sequenced sample: blood. The receptors shown here come from a man in his fifties with Graves' hyperthyroidism.

This clonotype was detected a few times. The CDR3 loop is CASSLETGQNAGEQFF. Here the CDR3 DNA reads TGCGCCAGCAGCTTGGAAACGGGACAGAATGCGGGTGAGCAGTTCTTC. V is TRBV5-1 and J is TRBJ2-1, with 7 bases that match TRBD1. Germline V gene sequence: CDR1 SGHRS, CDR2 YFSETQ. J lost 9 bases, V lost 0 bases, and 12 bases had no gene match. The CDR3 has 16 amino acids.

The V and J genes are TRBV5-1 and TRBJ2-3, with 7 bases fitting TRBD2. V trimming: 4 bases; J trimming: 9 bases; junction bases outside the gene matches: 14. The CDR3 has 15 amino acids. The V gene's germline CDR1 is SGHRS and CDR2 YFSETQ. The CDR3 nucleotides read TGCGCCAGCAGCCAAGCGGGGATCGGGGACCCGACGCAGTATTTT. The encoded protein is CASSQAGIGDPTQYF. The variable domain in full, with the rest retrieved from reference TRBV5-1 and TRBJ2-3, is KAGVTQTPRYLIKTRGQQVTLSCSPISGHRSVSWYQQTPGQGLQFLFEYFSETQRNKGNFPGRFSGRQFSNSRSEMNVSTLELGDSALYLCASSQAGIGDPTQYFGPGTRLTVL.

The chain links TRBV12-3 or TRBV12-4 to TRBJ1-1; no clear D gene. There are 14 residues in the CDR3. Trimming removed 11 bases from V and 0 bases from J, with 16 bases in between. CDR3 sequence reads: CAGSIRYLNTEAFF. DNA for the CDR3: TGTGCCGGCTCAATACGGTACCTGAACACTGAAGCTTTCTTT.

This clonotype was counted between two and nine times. The CDR3 reads CASSRSTGTGELFF. The CDR3, as DNA: TGCGCCAGCAGCCGGTCCACCGGCACCGGGGAGCTGTTTTTT. The rearrangement joins TRBV5-1 to TRBJ2-2; D uncertain. This CDR3 spans 14 amino acids. V shed 4 bases and J shed 4 bases, with 11 bases lying between them. In germline, CDR1 is SGHRS, CDR2 YFSETQ.

This rearrangement joins TRBV6-2 or TRBV6-3 to TRBJ2-1; TRBD1 matches at 7 bases. V lost 7 bases and J lost 11; bases outside the gene matches: 5. The CDR3 has 11 amino acids. CDR1 is MNHEY and CDR2 is SVGEGT in the germline V gene. The CDR3: CASTQGTQQFF. CDR3 sequence (DNA): TGTGCCAGCACACAGGGGACACAGCAGTTCTTC.

This clonotype has at least ten counts. The chain uses TRBV10-3 and TRBJ1-1, with 7 bases identical to TRBD1. Germline V gene sequence: CDR1 ENHRY, CDR2 SYGVKD. CDR3 size: 14 residues. V dropped 4 bases and J dropped 3; count of bases not matched to a gene: 5. The CDR3 region is CAISASDRDTEAFF. Here the CDR3 DNA reads TGTGCCATCAGTGCCTCAGACAGGGACACTGAAGCTTTCTTT.

This clonotype was counted ten times or more. The rearrangement joins TRBV7-8 to TRBJ2-7; D is possibly TRBD2 (6 bases). Germline V gene lookup returns CDR1 SGHVS and CDR2 FQNEAQ. Trimming took 3 bases from V and 0 from J, leaving 12 bases between them. The CDR3 length is 15 residues. The CDR3 coding sequence is TGTGCCAGCAGCTTGGGACTCAGGAGCTCCTACGAGCAGTACTTC. Encoded protein: CASSLGLRSSYEQYF.

This clonotype was recorded once. This chain joins TRBV28 and TRBJ1-2; 10 positions agree with TRBD1. Looked up from germline, CDR1 is MDHEN and CDR2 is SYDVKM. The ends lost 10 bases at V and 8 bases at J; junction bases unmatched: 13. CDR3 length: 14 residues. The CDR3 DNA sequence: TGTGCCACCGCCGGGACAGGGGTAATTGGCGGCTACACCTTC. Translated, it gives CATAGTGVIGGYTF.

There are a few counts of this clonotype. The chain recombines TRBV28 with TRBJ2-5; 9 bases are shared with TRBD1. CDR1 is MDHEN and CDR2 is SYDVKM in the germline V gene. The CDR3 length is 14 residues. The V and J ends lost 4 bases and 4 bases, in that order; junction bases with no gene match: 4. The CDR3 DNA follows: TGTGCCAGCAGTTACGGGACAGGGTTAGAGACCCAGTACTTC. Residues: CASSYGTGLETQYF.